These 5 T cell receptor beta chains originate from one sample sequenced in a study of monozygotic twins with cystic fibrosis listed by TCRdb under 2021. The library was generated by the immunoSEQ multiplex PCR assay. Entries here come from immuneACCESS through TCRdb and include only in-frame sequences with V and J called. Some clones fail to appear in such tables; in the studies checked, an unresolved V gene covers under half of the shortfall, and the cause of the remainder is unknown. A total of over 25,000 clones appear in this sample, under 95% of them only once. The ten largest account for under 1% of the sample. What was sequenced was blood. These receptors were obtained from a girl aged 2 to 9 with cystic fibrosis.

This clone was seen just once. V and J are TRBV19 and TRBJ1-5, with D possibly matching TRBD1 (5 bases). V shed 5 bases and J shed 3 bases, with 14 bases lying between them. The V gene's germline CDR1 is LNHDA and CDR2 SQIVND (reference sequence). The CDR3 covers 15 residues. The CDR3 region has the DNA TGTGCCAGTAGTCCGGCAGGGAATTTCAATCAGCCCCAGCATTTT. Its translation is CASSPAGNFNQPQHF.

The rearrangement links TRBV5-5 to TRBJ1-1; 9 bases align to TRBD1. The CDR3 covers 16 residues. The V segment lost 3 bases and the J segment 6 bases; nucleotides outside the gene matches: 12. Germline CDR1 and CDR2: SGHKS and YYEKEE (reference sequence). CDR3 residues: CASSSMTGGIRAEAFF. The CDR3 DNA is TGTGCCAGCAGCTCCATGACAGGGGGTATAAGGGCTGAAGCTTTCTTT.

This CDR3 is CASSRPRSQEQFF. CDR3 DNA: TGTGCCAGCAGTCGCCCCAGGTCACAAGAGCAGTTCTTC. This chain links TRBV25-1 with TRBJ2-1; D ambiguous. Germline lookup yields CDR1 MGHDK and CDR2 SYGVNS. Trimming cost V 5 bases and J 10 bases, with 15 bases left between them. This CDR3 region has 13 residues.

This sequence joins TRBV10-1 and TRBJ2-7; no clear D. Trimming cost V 3 bases and J 2 bases, with 2 bases left between them. CDR1 and CDR2 from the germline V gene are WNHNN and SYGVQD (reference sequence). The CDR3 has 11 residues. The CDR3 protein is CASSDAYEQYF. CDR3 nucleotides: TGCGCCAGCAGTGACGCCTACGAGCAGTACTTC.

This sequence joins TRBV7-9 and TRBJ1-3, with D unresolved. V dropped 3 bases and J dropped 2 bases, with 11 bases sitting between them. Per germline, CDR1 SEHNR and CDR2 FQNEAQ (reference sequence). This CDR3 has 15 residues. The CDR3 region is CASSFLGPPGNTIYF. CDR3 in DNA: TGTGCCAGCAGCTTTCTGGGCCCCCCTGGAAACACCATATATTTT.